The next 15 T cell receptor beta chains were all read from a single sample in a study of T cells after yellow fever vaccination. TCRdb ran MiXCR on the 5' RACE reads and lists one entry per CDR3 protein. The sample has 400,000 to 450,000 distinct CDR3 sequences; 15% to 20% are singletons. This sample comprised PBMCs, obtained before the yellow fever booster vaccination. Receptor source: a man aged 18-30 years who received the YFV17D yellow fever vaccine.

Remarks on this clonotype: A read error may account for a junction end that differs from germline. The rearrangement links TRBV7-9 to TRBJ2-2; D might be TRBD1 (5 bases). The CDR3 is made up of 14 amino acids. CDR1 SEHNR and CDR2 FQNEAQ come from the germline V gene (reference sequence). CDR3 coding DNA: TGTGACAGCAGCACTGACAGTAACACCGGGGAGCTGTTTTTT. Its translation: CDSSTDSNTGELFF.

This clonotype was observed a few times. The chain has TRBV20-1 and TRBJ2-3; 7 positions agree with TRBD2. Trimming cost V 0 bases and J 8 bases; bases outside gene matches: 8. CDR1 and CDR2 from the germline V gene are DFQATT and SNEGSKA (reference sequence). The CDR3 is 14 amino acids. The CDR3 spells CSAREGLSMGTQYF. The CDR3 DNA sequence: TGCAGTGCTAGAGAGGGACTATCTATGGGTACGCAGTATTTT.

This clonotype came up a few times. The J gene is TRBJ1-2, the V gene TRBV4-2, with 7 bases identical to TRBD1. CDR1 and CDR2 from the germline V gene are LGHNA and YNFKEQ. The CDR3 is made up of 16 amino acids. Trimming removed 4 bases from V and 2 bases from J; junction bases left unmatched: 10. CDR3: CASSPLPPTGNYGYTF. The CDR3 bases are TGTGCCAGCAGCCCCCTGCCCCCGACAGGGAACTATGGCTACACCTTC.

This chain uses TRBV5-6 with TRBJ2-3, with 10 bases aligning to TRBD2. Losses at the gene ends were 2 bases for V and 1 base for J; bases not matched to a gene: 7. CDR3 length: 17 amino acids. Germline V lookup: CDR1 SGHDT, CDR2 YYEEEE. CDR3 protein: CASSFQSGGARTDTQYF. The CDR3, as DNA: TGTGCCAGCAGCTTTCAGAGCGGGGGGGCCCGCACAGATACGCAGTATTTT.

The genes are TRBV20-1 and TRBJ1-4; unclear D gene. This CDR3 has 15 amino acids. Trimming took off 1 base at V and 0 bases at J, with 9 bases between the two ends. Germline lookup yields CDR1 DFQATT and CDR2 SNEGSKA (reference sequence). The CDR3 DNA sequence: TGCAGTGCTAGAGCTGGAGAAGCAACTAATGAAAAACTGTTTTTT. Protein sequence: CSARAGEATNEKLFF.

This sequence joins TRBV6-6 and TRBJ1-5; TRBD1 matches at 11 bases. Trimming at V came to 5 bases and at J to 5 bases, leaving 5 bases not matched to a gene. This CDR3 region has 15 residues. Germline V gene lookup returns CDR1 MNHNY and CDR2 SVGAGI (reference sequence). The DNA of the CDR3 is TGTGCCAGCAGTCCTGGACAGGGGGCCGATCAGCCCCAGCATTTT. It codes for CASSPGQGADQPQHF.

This chain links TRBV27 with TRBJ1-5; TRBD1 agrees at 9 bases. Germline values: CDR1 MNHEY, CDR2 SMNVEV (reference sequence). The CDR3 extends over 14 amino acids. Germline trimming cut 6 bases from V and 6 bases from J; bases unmatched to any gene: 6. The CDR3 sequence: CASRPQGAIQPQHF. DNA for the CDR3: TGTGCCAGCAGGCCACAGGGGGCTATTCAGCCCCAGCATTTT.

A few counts support this clonotype. J is TRBJ2-1 and V is TRBV7-2; D uncertain. V shed 4 bases and J shed 9 bases, with 19 bases lying between them. This CDR3 spans 15 amino acids. CDR1 SGHTA and CDR2 FQGNSA come from the germline V gene. The DNA of the CDR3 is TGTGCCAGCAGCTCGGAACTGGCTGTGAGCGCTGAGCAGTTCTTC. It codes for CASSSELAVSAEQFF.

The rearrangement joins TRBV5-1 to TRBJ2-1, with TRBD1 as a possible D gene (6 bases). The V gene lost 4 bases and the J gene lost 5 bases, with 10 bases spanning the gap. There are 13 residues in the CDR3. Germline CDR1 reads SGHRS; CDR2 reads YFSETQ. The DNA of the CDR3 is TGCGCCAGCAGCGTCGGACAGAACAATGAGCAGTTCTTC. Protein sequence: CASSVGQNNEQFF.

The genes are TRBV5-1 and TRBJ2-7, with 8 bases that match TRBD1. The V gene end was trimmed by 0 bases and the J gene end by 7 bases; junction bases not matched to a gene: 3. Germline CDR1 is SGHRS and CDR2 is YFSETQ. This CDR3 comprises 13 residues. The CDR3 DNA sequence: TGCGCCAGCAGCTTGGGGGACAGGTCGGAGCAGTACTTC. Its translation: CASSLGDRSEQYF.

In its sample, this clonotype was seen a few times. The chain combines TRBV2 with TRBJ2-7; possibly TRBD1 for D (5 bases). Trimming shortened V by 8 bases and J by 0 bases, and 8 bases separated the two germline ends. The CDR3 consists of 12 residues. Germline lookup yields CDR1 SNHLY and CDR2 FYNNEI. The CDR3 reads CASRQSSYEQYF. The CDR3 DNA reads as TGTGCCAGCCGACAGAGCTCCTACGAGCAGTACTTC.

This clonotype was seen only a few times. The V gene is TRBV27, the J gene TRBJ2-5; 10 bases match TRBD2. This CDR3 region has 16 residues. Germline V gene lookup returns CDR1 MNHEY and CDR2 SMNVEV (reference sequence). V trimming: 5 bases; J trimming: 5 bases; junction bases outside the gene matches: 11. The CDR3 loop is CASSPFSGGPRETQYF. As DNA, the CDR3 is TGTGCCAGCAGTCCCTTTAGCGGGGGGCCTCGGGAGACCCAGTACTTC.

This clonotype was observed a few times. The chain uses TRBV13 and TRBJ2-7; D unresolved. Trimming took off 0 bases at V and 6 bases at J, with 6 bases between the two ends. This CDR3 is 12 amino acids long. CDR1 and CDR2 from the germline V gene are PRHDT and FYEKMQ (reference sequence). The CDR3 sequence is CASSLGPGEQYF. For the CDR3, the DNA is TGTGCCAGCAGCTTAGGTCCGGGCGAGCAGTACTTC.

This clonotype was detected a few times. CDR3 sequence: CASSQAAHAGNTEAFF. The CDR3 region has the DNA TGCGCCAGCAGCCAAGCGGCCCACGCGGGGAACACTGAAGCTTTCTTT. The chain combines TRBV4-3 with TRBJ1-1, with D unclear. The V end lost 1 base, the J end lost 1 base, and 13 bases lay between the germline ends. The CDR3 has 16 residues. Germline loops: CDR1 LGHNA, CDR2 YSLEER.

The chain employs TRBV9 and TRBJ2-2, with D unresolved. The V gene lost 1 base and the J gene lost 0 bases, with 10 bases spanning the gap. CDR1 is SGDLS and CDR2 is YYNGEE in the germline V gene. CDR3 length: 16 amino acids. Written as DNA, the CDR3 is TGTGCCAGCAGCGTATCAGAGCGCGCGAACACCGGGGAGCTGTTTTTT. Protein product: CASSVSERANTGELFF.